The entry below gives a single TCR beta chain sequence along with its context. What it recognizes is unknown. As to treatment: roughly 18 received Ad26.COV2.S at low or high dose, single or two shots; about five received placebo; per-sample allocation not given. Vaccine and placebo recipients were sampled on day 63 after the first injection. This record comes from a study of Ad26.COV2.S vaccination and SARS-CoV-2 variants. At the level of the study: This donor came from the COV1001 trial of Ad26.COV2.S.

V dropped 4 bases and J dropped 0 bases, with 17 bases sitting between them. The CDR3 has 18 residues. Germline V CDR1 and CDR2: SGDLS, YYNGEE. TCRdb's table, derived via immunoSEQ multiplex PCR, lists solely in-frame clones and lacks some. The sample yields fewer than 500,000 clones, around 91% seen once. Study-wide findings and caveats: Spike-specific TCR breadth ran higher among vaccine recipients than placebo recipients. With respect to non-spike TCR breadth, vaccine and placebo recipients were similar.

This TCR derives from a person aged 18-60 years who received the Ad26.COV2.S COVID-19 vaccine or a placebo. The sample was peripheral blood, taken in a trial of Ad26.COV2.S vaccine versus placebo. The chain uses TRBV9 and TRBJ2-6, with a tentative D call TRBD2 (5 bases). The CDR3 DNA follows: TGTGCCAGCAGCCCCCGGACTGCTCCGTCCTCTGGGGCCAACGTCCTGACTTTC. Amino acids: CASSPRTAPSSGANVLTF.